Shown below are 10 T cell receptor beta chains from a single sample sequenced in a study of cytomegalovirus exposure and HLA in healthy donors. In the PCR, 60 Vbeta and 13 Jbeta primers were used. Clones were read by immunoSEQ multiplex PCR, and TCRdb kept only the in-frame ones, dropping some. The sample yields 180,000 or so clones, roughly 70% seen once. The sequenced material came from PBMCs. The source is a male donor in good health and CMV-seronegative.

This clone was picked up a small number of times. The rearrangement uses TRBV19 and TRBJ1-5, with D unclear. Germline lookup yields CDR1 LNHDA and CDR2 SQIVND (reference sequence). CDR3 length: 15 amino acids. V gave up 5 bases and J gave up 4 bases, with 15 bases separating them. The CDR3 region is CASSPLGGRNQPQHF. The CDR3 nucleotides are TGTGCCAGTAGTCCCCTCGGAGGGCGGAATCAGCCCCAGCATTTT.

The chain carries TRBV29-1 and TRBJ2-7; TRBD1 matches at 8 bases. Germline-derived CDR1 and CDR2 are SQVTM and ANQGSEA. The CDR3 contains 12 residues. V lost 6 bases to trimming and J lost 2 bases; unmatched junction nucleotides: 3. CDR3 coding DNA: TGCAGCGTAGGACAGGGTGCCTACGAGCAGTACTTC. Its protein is CSVGQGAYEQYF.

The genes are TRBV7-9 and TRBJ2-1; TRBD2 is a possible D gene (5 bases). Germline V gene data show CDR1 as SEHNR and CDR2 as FQNEAQ (reference sequence). V lost 6 bases and J lost 4, with 16 bases in between. The CDR3 spans 15 residues. In DNA form, the CDR3 reads TGTGCCAGCAGTCCTCCCGGGGTGGGGTACAATGAGCAGTTCTTC. This encodes CASSPPGVGYNEQFF.

V usage is TRBV6-1 and J usage is TRBJ1-4; 8 nucleotides match TRBD1. The junction had 8 bases not matched to a gene; V was cut back by 3 bases and J by 5 bases. The CDR3 sequence is 16 residues long. Germline V gene lookup returns CDR1 MNHNS and CDR2 SASEGT. The CDR3 reads CASSEKSGTGNEKLFF. Written as DNA, the CDR3 is TGTGCCAGCAGTGAGAAGTCCGGGACAGGCAATGAAAAACTGTTTTTT.

This chain connects TRBV7-8 to TRBJ2-7; D might be TRBD1 (6 bases). Germline assignment: CDR1 SGHVS and CDR2 FQNEAQ. This CDR3 spans 14 amino acids. Trimming removed 5 bases from V and 2 bases from J, with 13 bases in between. This CDR3 reads CASSGTGLTYEQYF. CDR3 nucleotide sequence: TGTGCCAGCAGCGGAACAGGGTTAACCTACGAGCAGTACTTC.

This clone was detected once. The V and J genes are TRBV28 and TRBJ2-1; TRBD2 aligns across 7 bases. Trimming cost V 7 bases and J 7 bases; bases outside gene matches: 16. CDR3 length: 16 residues. Germline V gene sequence: CDR1 MDHEN, CDR2 SYDVKM. The CDR3 here is CASNIMGGILMNEQFF. Here the CDR3 DNA reads TGTGCCAGCAACATAATGGGGGGGATCCTGATGAATGAGCAGTTCTTC.

The chain recombines TRBV19 with TRBJ2-1, with TRBD2 identical over 9 bases. The CDR3 has 14 residues. V lost 5 bases and J lost 7; bases outside the gene matches: 6. CDR1 is LNHDA and CDR2 is SQIVND in the germline V gene (reference sequence). CDR3 in amino acids: CASSAGGPGNEQFF. CDR3 bases: TGTGCCAGTAGTGCGGGAGGGCCGGGGAATGAGCAGTTCTTC.

In nucleotides, the CDR3 is TGTGCCAGCAGTGAAGTTCGGGTGAACACTGAAGCTTTCTTT. Protein sequence: CASSEVRVNTEAFF. The chain is built from TRBV6-1 and TRBJ1-1; D unclear. From germline, CDR1 is MNHNS and CDR2 SASEGT. CDR3 length: 14 residues. Trimming cost V 1 base and J 0 bases, with 6 bases left between them.

This chain uses TRBV30 with TRBJ1-2; unclear D gene. CDR3 length equals 14 residues. Germline CDR1 GTSNPN, CDR2 SVGIG (reference sequence). V was trimmed by 0 bases and J by 7 bases, leaving 15 bases between them. CDR3 DNA: TGTGCCTGGAGTGTAGATAGGACTTTCTCTGGCTACACCTTC. It translates to CAWSVDRTFSGYTF.

This sequence joins TRBV19 and TRBJ1-3; TRBD1 agrees at 7 bases. Germline V gene lookup returns CDR1 LNHDA and CDR2 SQIVND (reference sequence). After removal of 4 bases from V and 1 base from J, the junction contained 4 bases not matched to a gene. The CDR3 loop spans 15 amino acids. This CDR3 reads CASSTTGASGNTIYF. The CDR3 DNA reads TGTGCCAGTAGTACCACAGGGGCATCTGGAAACACCATATATTTT.